The 10 T cell receptor beta chains reported below all come from one sample, sequenced in a study of blood T cell repertoires in COVID-19 (dated by TCRdb to 2018 to 2021). Receptors were amplified or captured by the immunoSEQ multiplex PCR assay. In TCRdb, the immuneACCESS table is reduced to in-frame sequences with V and J assigned. These tables do not hold every clone; where another copy was compared, an unresolved V gene accounts for under half, and the others remain unexplained. The sample yields under 95,000 clones; 91% were counted once. About 2.5% of the sample is held by the ten biggest clonotypes. Source material: peripheral blood. The receptors were sampled from a man aged 50 to 60 with COVID-19, enrolled during active disease.

V is TRBV28 and J is TRBJ2-2; 9 nucleotides align to TRBD1. This CDR3 is built from 15 residues. Germline loops: CDR1 MDHEN, CDR2 SYDVKM. Trimming at V came to 2 bases and at J to 9 bases, leaving 7 bases not matched to a gene. CDR3 in DNA: TGTGCCAGCAGTTTAAGTACAGGGGGCTCCTGGGAGCTGTTTTTT. It translates to CASSLSTGGSWELFF.

This clone showed up just once. The chain employs TRBV19 and TRBJ1-1; D possibly corresponds to TRBD1 (6 bases). Looked up from germline, CDR1 is LNHDA and CDR2 is SQIVND (reference sequence). This CDR3 has 13 amino acids. With 1 base removed from V and 10 bases from J, the gap between germline ends came to 13 bases. Here the CDR3 DNA reads TGTGCCAGTAGTATAGCAGGGGCCCGTCGAGCTTTCTTT. Translated: CASSIAGARRAFF. The entire variable domain, with the rest obtained from reference TRBV19 and TRBJ1-1, is as follows: DGGITQSPKYLFRKEGQNVTLSCEQNLNHDAMYWYRQDPGQGLRLIYYSQIVNDFQKGDIAEGYSVSREKKESFPLTVTSAQKNPTAFYLCASSIAGARRAFFGQGTRLTVV.

CDR3 in amino acids: CASSQQGAEETQYF. CDR3 DNA sequence: TGCGCCAGCAGCCAACAGGGGGCGGAAGAGACCCAGTACTTC. The chain couples TRBV5-1 to TRBJ2-5, with 9 bases identical to TRBD1. Germline values: CDR1 SGHRS, CDR2 YFSETQ. The J segment lost 3 bases and the V segment lost 4 bases, leaving 4 bases of the junction unmatched. The CDR3 is 14 residues long.

The rearrangement links TRBV7-2 to TRBJ2-7, with TRBD1 identical over 9 bases. Per the germline V gene, CDR1 is SGHTA and CDR2 is FQGNSA. J was trimmed by 5 bases and V by 3 bases; bases with no gene match: 5. The CDR3 totals 14 residues. The CDR3 bases are TGTGCCAGCAGCTTTCGGGACAGGGCACACGAGCAGTACTTC. Translation: CASSFRDRAHEQYF.

This chain links TRBV14 with TRBJ1-1, with a possible D match to TRBD1 (6 bases). This CDR3 is 15 amino acids long. The V and J ends lost 2 bases and 4 bases respectively, with 14 bases between them. Germline CDR1 SGHDN, CDR2 FVKESK. As DNA, the CDR3 is TGTGCCAGCAGCCAAATAACAGGGTGGGTCACTGAAGCTTTCTTT. This translates into CASSQITGWVTEAFF. Using reference TRBV14 and TRBJ1-1 for the parts outside the CDR3, the full variable domain is EAGVTQFPSHSVIEKGQTVTLRCDPISGHDNLYWYRRVMGKEIKFLLHFVKESKQDESGMPNNRFLAERTGGTYSTLKVQPAELEDSGVYFCASSQITGWVTEAFFGQGTRLTVV.

V is TRBV11-2 and J is TRBJ2-5, with D maybe TRBD1 (6 bases). Trimming took off 5 bases at V and 3 bases at J, with 10 bases between the two ends. The germline V gene has CDR1 SGHAT and CDR2 FQNNGV. This CDR3 spans 13 amino acids. The CDR3 nucleotides read TGTGCCAGCAGCACCCGGACAGAAGAGACCCAGTACTTC. Amino acids: CASSTRTEETQYF.

This clone was recorded a few times. The chain employs TRBV2 and TRBJ2-1; 12 nucleotides align to TRBD2. The V segment lost 8 bases and the J segment 3 bases; nucleotides outside the gene matches: 2. Germline V lookup: CDR1 SNHLY, CDR2 FYNNEI. There are 14 residues in the CDR3. CDR3 residues: CASAGLAGYNEQFF. CDR3 nucleotide sequence: TGTGCCAGCGCGGGACTAGCGGGCTACAATGAGCAGTTCTTC.

The CDR3 coding sequence is TGTGCCAGCAGCTTATCAGTGGCGAACACTGAAGCTTTCTTT. It specifies CASSLSVANTEAFF. The chain uses TRBV11-2 and TRBJ1-1, with D unclear. There are 14 residues in the CDR3. V gave up 2 bases and J gave up 1 base, with 8 bases separating them. Germline-derived CDR1 and CDR2 are SGHAT and FQNNGV.

The rearrangement uses TRBV3-1 (or the pseudogene TRBV3-2) and TRBJ2-1; 8 bases align to TRBD1. This CDR3 is built from 15 residues. The trim removed 2 bases at V and 4 bases at J, leaving 4 bases unmatched. Germline CDR1 LGHDT, CDR2 YNNKEL (reference sequence). CDR3 protein: CASSQSRDRYNEQFF. CDR3 DNA: TGTGCCAGCAGCCAATCCCGGGACAGGTACAATGAGCAGTTCTTC.

The chain recombines TRBV5-1 with TRBJ2-3; D gene uncertain. The CDR3 extends over 14 amino acids. Trimming cost V 5 bases and J 0 bases, with 10 bases left between them. In germline, CDR1 is SGHRS, CDR2 YFSETQ. CDR3 loop: CASRLATSTDTQYF. The DNA for the CDR3 is TGCGCCAGCAGGCTCGCGACAAGCACAGATACGCAGTATTTT. Drawing the rest from reference TRBV5-1 and TRBJ2-3, the complete variable domain is KAGVTQTPRYLIKTRGQQVTLSCSPISGHRSVSWYQQTPGQGLQFLFEYFSETQRNKGNFPGRFSGRQFSNSRSEMNVSTLELGDSALYLCASRLATSTDTQYFGPGTRLTVL.